The 5 T cell receptor beta chains listed next were all sequenced from one sample in a study of cytotoxic CD8 clonotypes in ibrutinib-treated CLL. The table came from immunoSEQ multiplex PCR; TCRdb's copy has only in-frame clones and leaves some out. The table records around 97,000 clones, 70% to 80% of them present only once. Source: PBMCs, taken after 12 months of ibrutinib treatment. The origin of the receptors is a human donor with chronic lymphocytic leukemia.

The V and J genes are TRBV7-2 and TRBJ1-6, with a possible D match to TRBD1 (5 bases). With 3 bases removed from V and 6 bases from J, the gap between germline ends came to 12 bases. This CDR3 comprises 15 residues. Germline V gene lookup returns CDR1 SGHTA and CDR2 FQGNSA. CDR3 sequence reads: CASSLGDSANSPLHF. The CDR3 DNA is TGTGCCAGCAGCTTGGGGGATTCGGCTAATTCACCCCTCCACTTT. The entire variable domain, with the rest obtained from reference TRBV7-2 and TRBJ1-6, is as follows: GAGVSQSPSNKVTEKGKDVELRCDPISGHTALYWYRQSLGQGLEFLIYFQGNSAPDKSGLPSDRFSAERTGGSVSTLTIQRTQQEDSAVYLCASSLGDSANSPLHFGNGTRLTVT.

This chain uses TRBV10-3 with TRBJ1-5; D is ambiguous. Germline V gene sequence: CDR1 ENHRY, CDR2 SYGVKD. V shed 5 bases and J shed 4 bases, with 9 bases lying between them. This CDR3 region has 13 residues. The DNA of the CDR3 is TGTGCCATCAGTTCCGGCCTAAATCAGCCCCAGCATTTT. Amino acid sequence: CAISSGLNQPQHF.

This clone came up once. The CDR3 reads CASSGLGTAYNEQFF. The CDR3 DNA is TGTGCCAGCAGTGGCCTAGGGACAGCCTACAATGAGCAGTTCTTC. This sequence joins TRBV25-1 and TRBJ2-1; 7 bases align to TRBD1. V shed 4 bases, J shed 2 bases, and the junction held 5 bases outside the gene matches. Per germline, CDR1 MGHDK and CDR2 SYGVNS. This CDR3 has 15 residues. Based on the CDR3 plus reference TRBV25-1 and TRBJ2-1, the full variable domain is EADIYQTPRYLVIGTGKKITLECSQTMGHDKMYWYQQDPGMELHLIHYSYGVNSTEKGDLSSESTVSRIRTEHFPLTLESARPSHTSQYLCASSGLGTAYNEQFFGPGTRLTVL.

The chain recombines TRBV15 with TRBJ1-1; D call uncertain. CDR3 length: 12 amino acids. The V end lost 1 base, the J end lost 4 bases, and 4 bases lay between the germline ends. Germline lookup yields CDR1 LNHNV and CDR2 YYDKDF (reference sequence). The CDR3 is CATSRVSTEAFF. The CDR3 nucleotides are TGTGCCACCAGCAGAGTGTCCACTGAAGCTTTCTTT.

The rearrangement links TRBV7-2 to TRBJ1-5, with no clear D. V was clipped by 4 bases and J by 1 base, with 14 bases between them. There are 16 residues in the CDR3. CDR1 is SGHTA, CDR2 FQGNSA, per germline. The DNA of the CDR3 is TGTGCCAGCAGCTCCCGCCCCTCCGGCAGCAATCAGCCCCAGCATTTT. It specifies CASSSRPSGSNQPQHF.